The T cell receptor (beta chain) described here comes from a study of T cells in Graves' hyperthyroidism and ophthalmopathy. There were TCR beta CDR3 regions amplified from RNA transcripts. RT-PCR in the first round (using the HTBI primer set) targeted the TCR CDR3. Via MiXCR, TCRdb re-called the multiplex PCR reads, giving one row per CDR3 protein. The sample lists fewer than 750,000 distinct CDR3 sequences, about 15% occurring once. Exclusion followed for patients with uncontrolled infection, other autoimmune disease, pregnancy or lactation. Out of roughly 9.1 ml of fresh peripheral blood came the PBMCs. CDR1 and CDR2 (germline): GTSNPN, SVGIG (reference sequence). The length of the CDR3 is 14 residues. The ends were cut back, 1 base at V and 0 bases at J, with 7 bases in the middle. This clonotype was observed at least ten times.

The sequence derives from a woman aged 45-60 years with Graves' ophthalmopathy. The sequenced sample consisted of blood. This chain links TRBV30 with TRBJ1-5; no definite D call. CDR3 DNA: TGTGCCTGGAGTGGGGGAGCTAGCAATCAGCCCCAGCATTTT. This gives the protein CAWSGGASNQPQHF.